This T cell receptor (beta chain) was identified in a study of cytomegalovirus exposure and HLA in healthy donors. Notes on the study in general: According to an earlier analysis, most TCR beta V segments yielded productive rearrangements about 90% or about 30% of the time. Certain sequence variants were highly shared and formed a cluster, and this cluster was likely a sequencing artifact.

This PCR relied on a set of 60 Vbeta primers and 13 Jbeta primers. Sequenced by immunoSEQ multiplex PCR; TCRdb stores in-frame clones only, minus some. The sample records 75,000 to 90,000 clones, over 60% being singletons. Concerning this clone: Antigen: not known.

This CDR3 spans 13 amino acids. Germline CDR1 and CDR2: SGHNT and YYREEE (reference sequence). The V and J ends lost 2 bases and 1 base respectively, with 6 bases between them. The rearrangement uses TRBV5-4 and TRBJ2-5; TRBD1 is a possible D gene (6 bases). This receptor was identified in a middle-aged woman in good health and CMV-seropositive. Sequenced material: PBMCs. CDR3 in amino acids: CASSFRGQETQYF. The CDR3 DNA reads TGTGCCAGCAGCTTCAGGGGCCAAGAGACCCAGTACTTC.